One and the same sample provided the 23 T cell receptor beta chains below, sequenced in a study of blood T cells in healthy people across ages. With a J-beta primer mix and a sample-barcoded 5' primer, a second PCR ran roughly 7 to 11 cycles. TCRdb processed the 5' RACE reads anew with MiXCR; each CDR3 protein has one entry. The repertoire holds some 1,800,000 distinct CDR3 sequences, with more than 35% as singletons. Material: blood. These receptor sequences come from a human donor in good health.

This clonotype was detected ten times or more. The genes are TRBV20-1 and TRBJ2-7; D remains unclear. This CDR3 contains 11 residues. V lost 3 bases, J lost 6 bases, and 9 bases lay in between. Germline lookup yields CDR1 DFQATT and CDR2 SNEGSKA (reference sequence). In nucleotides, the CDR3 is TGCAGTGCTAGTCGCCGTCTCGAGCAGTACTTC. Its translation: CSASRRLEQYF.

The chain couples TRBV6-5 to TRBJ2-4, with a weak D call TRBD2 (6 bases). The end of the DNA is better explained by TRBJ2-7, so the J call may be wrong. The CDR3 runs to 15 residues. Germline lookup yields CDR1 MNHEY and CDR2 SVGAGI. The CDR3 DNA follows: TGTGCCAGCTCTATTGGGGGATTAGCGGCCTACGAGCAGTACTTC. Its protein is CASSIGGLAAYEQYF.

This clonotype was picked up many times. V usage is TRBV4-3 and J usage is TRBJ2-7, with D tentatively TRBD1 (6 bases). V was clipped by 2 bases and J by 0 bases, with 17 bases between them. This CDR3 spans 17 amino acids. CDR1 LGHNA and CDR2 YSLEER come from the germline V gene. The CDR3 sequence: CASSQQRDTLSSYEQYF. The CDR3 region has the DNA TGCGCCAGCAGCCAACAAAGGGACACCCTGAGCTCCTACGAGCAGTACTTC.

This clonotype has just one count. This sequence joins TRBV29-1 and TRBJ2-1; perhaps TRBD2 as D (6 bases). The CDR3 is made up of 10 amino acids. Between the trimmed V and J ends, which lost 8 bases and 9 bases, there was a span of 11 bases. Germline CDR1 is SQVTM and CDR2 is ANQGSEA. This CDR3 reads CSYGDSEQFF. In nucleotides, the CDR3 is TGCAGCTATGGGGACTCTGAGCAGTTCTTC.

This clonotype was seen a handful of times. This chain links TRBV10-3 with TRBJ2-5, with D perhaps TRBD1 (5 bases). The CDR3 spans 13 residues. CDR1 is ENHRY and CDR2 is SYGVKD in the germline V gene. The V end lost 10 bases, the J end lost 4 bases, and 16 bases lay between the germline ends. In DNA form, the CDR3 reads TGTGCCACAACCCCTAGGGGCGGAGAGACCCAGTACTTC. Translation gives CATTPRGGETQYF.

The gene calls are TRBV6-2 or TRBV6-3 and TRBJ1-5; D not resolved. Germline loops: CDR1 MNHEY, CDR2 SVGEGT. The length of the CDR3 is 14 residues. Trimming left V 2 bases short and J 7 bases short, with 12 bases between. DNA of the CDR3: TGTGCCAGCAGTTACGGCGAACATATCCAGCCCCAGCATTTT. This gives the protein CASSYGEHIQPQHF.

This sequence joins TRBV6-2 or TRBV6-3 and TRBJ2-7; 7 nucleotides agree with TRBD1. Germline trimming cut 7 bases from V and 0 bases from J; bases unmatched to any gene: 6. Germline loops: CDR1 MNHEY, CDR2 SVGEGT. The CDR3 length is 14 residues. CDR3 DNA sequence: TGTGCCAGCATCGGGACAGCAGCCTCCTACGAGCAGTACTTC. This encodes CASIGTAASYEQYF.

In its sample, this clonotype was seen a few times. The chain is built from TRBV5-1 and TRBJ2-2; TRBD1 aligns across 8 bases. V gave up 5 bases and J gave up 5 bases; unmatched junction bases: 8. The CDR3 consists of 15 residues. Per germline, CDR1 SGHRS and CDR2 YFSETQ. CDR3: CASRLGQGGTGELFF. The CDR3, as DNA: TGCGCCAGCAGGCTAGGACAGGGAGGAACCGGGGAGCTGTTTTTT.

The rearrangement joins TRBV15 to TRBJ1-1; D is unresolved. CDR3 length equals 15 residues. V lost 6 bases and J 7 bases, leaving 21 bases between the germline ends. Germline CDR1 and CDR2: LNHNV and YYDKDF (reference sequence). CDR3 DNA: TGTGCCACCAGTCTTTCAACAGAGGCAGAAGTTGAAGCTTTCTTT. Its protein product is CATSLSTEAEVEAFF.

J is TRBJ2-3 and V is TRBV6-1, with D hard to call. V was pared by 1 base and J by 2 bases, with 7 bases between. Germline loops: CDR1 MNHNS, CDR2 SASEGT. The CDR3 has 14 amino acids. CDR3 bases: TGTGCCAGCAGTGAAGGGGGTGACACAGATACGCAGTATTTT. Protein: CASSEGGDTDTQYF.

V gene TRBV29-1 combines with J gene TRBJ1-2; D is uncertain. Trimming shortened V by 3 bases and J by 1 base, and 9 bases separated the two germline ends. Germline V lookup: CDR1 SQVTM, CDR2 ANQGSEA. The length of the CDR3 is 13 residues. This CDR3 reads CSVDFVDNYGYTF. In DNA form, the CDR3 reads TGCAGCGTTGATTTCGTGGATAACTATGGCTACACCTTC.

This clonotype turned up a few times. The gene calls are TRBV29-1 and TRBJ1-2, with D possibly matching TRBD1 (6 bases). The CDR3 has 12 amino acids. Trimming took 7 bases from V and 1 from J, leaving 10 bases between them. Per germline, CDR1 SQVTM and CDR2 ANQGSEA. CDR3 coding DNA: TGCAGCGGGGGGGCAGATAACTATGGCTACACCTTC. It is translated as CSGGADNYGYTF.

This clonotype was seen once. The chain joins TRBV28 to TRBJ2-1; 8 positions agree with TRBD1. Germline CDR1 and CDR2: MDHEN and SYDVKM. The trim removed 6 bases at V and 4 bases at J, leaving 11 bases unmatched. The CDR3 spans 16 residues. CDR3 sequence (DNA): TGTGCCAGCAGAAATCAGGGGGCAGAAGATTACAATGAGCAGTTCTTC. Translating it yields CASRNQGAEDYNEQFF.

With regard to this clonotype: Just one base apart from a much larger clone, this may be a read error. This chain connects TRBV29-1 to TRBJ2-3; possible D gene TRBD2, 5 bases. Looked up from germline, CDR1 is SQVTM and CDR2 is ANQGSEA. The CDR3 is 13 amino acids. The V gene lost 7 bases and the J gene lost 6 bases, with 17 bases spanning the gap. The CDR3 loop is CSADWMSWDTQYF. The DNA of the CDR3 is TGCAGCGCGGACTGGATGAGTTGGGATACGCAGTATTTT.

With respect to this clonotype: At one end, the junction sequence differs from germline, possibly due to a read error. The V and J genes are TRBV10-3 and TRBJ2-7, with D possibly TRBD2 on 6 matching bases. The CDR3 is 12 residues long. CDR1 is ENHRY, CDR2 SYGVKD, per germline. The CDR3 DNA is TGTGCCATCAATGGGGGGAGCTACGAGCAGAACTTC. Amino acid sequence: CAINGGSYEQNF.

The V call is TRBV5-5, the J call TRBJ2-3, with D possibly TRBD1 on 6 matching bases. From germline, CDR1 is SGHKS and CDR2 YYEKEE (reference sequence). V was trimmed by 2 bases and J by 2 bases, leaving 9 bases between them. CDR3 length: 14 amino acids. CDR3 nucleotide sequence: TGTGCCAGCAGCTTCGGGACATTCACAGATACGCAGTATTTT. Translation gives CASSFGTFTDTQYF.

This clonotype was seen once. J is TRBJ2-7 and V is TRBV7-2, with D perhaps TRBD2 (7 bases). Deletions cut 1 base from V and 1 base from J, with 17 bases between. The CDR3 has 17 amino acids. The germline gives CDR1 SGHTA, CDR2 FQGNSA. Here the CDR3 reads CASSLDVGGPKSYEQYF. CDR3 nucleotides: TGTGCCAGCAGCTTAGACGTGGGGGGGCCAAAGTCCTACGAGCAGTACTTC.

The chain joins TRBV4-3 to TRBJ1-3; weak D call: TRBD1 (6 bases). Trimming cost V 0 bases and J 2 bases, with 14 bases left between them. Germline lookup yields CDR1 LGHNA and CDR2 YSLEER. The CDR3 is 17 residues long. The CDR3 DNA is TGCGCCAGCAGCCAAGATTGGGTGGGGGCGACTGGAAACACCATATATTTT. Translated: CASSQDWVGATGNTIYF.

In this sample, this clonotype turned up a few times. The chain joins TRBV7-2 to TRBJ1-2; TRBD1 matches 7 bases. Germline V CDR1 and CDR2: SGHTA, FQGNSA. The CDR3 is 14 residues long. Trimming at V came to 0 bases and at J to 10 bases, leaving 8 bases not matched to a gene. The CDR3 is CASSLAGTASNYTF. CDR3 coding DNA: TGTGCCAGCAGCTTAGCTGGGACAGCTTCAAACTACACCTTC.

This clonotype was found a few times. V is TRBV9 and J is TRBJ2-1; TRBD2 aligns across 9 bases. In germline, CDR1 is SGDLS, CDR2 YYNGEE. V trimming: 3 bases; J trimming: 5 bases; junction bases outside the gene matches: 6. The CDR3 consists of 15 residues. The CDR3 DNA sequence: TGTGCCAGCAGCGCCTCTAGCGGGGTCAACAATGAGCAGTTCTTC. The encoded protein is CASSASSGVNNEQFF. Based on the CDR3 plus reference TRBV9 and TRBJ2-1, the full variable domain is DSGVTQTPKHLITATGQRVTLRCSPRSGDLSVYWYQQSLDQGLQFLIQYYNGEERAKGNILERFSAQQFPDLHSELNLSSLELGDSALYFCASSASSGVNNEQFFGPGTRLTVL.

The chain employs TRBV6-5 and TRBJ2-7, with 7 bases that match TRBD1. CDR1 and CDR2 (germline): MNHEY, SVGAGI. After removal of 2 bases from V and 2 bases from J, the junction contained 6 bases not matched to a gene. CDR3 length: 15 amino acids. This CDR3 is CASSYNPGTAYEQYF. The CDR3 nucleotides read TGTGCCAGCAGTTACAACCCCGGGACAGCCTACGAGCAGTACTTC.

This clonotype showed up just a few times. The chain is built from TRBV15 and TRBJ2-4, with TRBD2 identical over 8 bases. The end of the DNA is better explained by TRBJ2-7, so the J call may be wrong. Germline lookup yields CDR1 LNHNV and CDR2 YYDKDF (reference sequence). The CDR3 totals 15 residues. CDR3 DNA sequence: TGTGCCACCAGCAGAGAGGGTAGCGGGACCTACGAGCAGTACTTC. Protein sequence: CATSREGSGTYEQYF.

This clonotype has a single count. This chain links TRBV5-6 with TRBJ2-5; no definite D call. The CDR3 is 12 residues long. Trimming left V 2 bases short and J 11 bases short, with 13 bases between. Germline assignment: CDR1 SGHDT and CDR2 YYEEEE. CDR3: CASSFRFNEQYF. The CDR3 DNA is TGTGCCAGCAGCTTCCGTTTTAATGAGCAGTACTTC.